One and the same sample provided the 22 T cell receptor beta chains below, sequenced in a study of blood T cell repertoires in COVID-19. The assay was immunoSEQ multiplex PCR, and TCRdb's table has in-frame clones only and misses some. The sample carries 100,000 to 120,000 clones, approximately 84% recorded once. Sequencing was done on a sample of peripheral blood. Receptors were obtained from a man aged 35-49 years with acute or convalescent COVID-19.

Note on this clone: Other DNA variants within this sample encode the same CDR3. CDR3 sequence reads: CASSSTGGDGYTF. The CDR3 region has the DNA TGTGCCAGCAGTTCTACAGGGGGCGATGGCTACACCTTC. The J gene is TRBJ1-2, the V gene TRBV12-3 or TRBV12-4, with TRBD1 matching 9 bases. Losses at the gene ends were 4 bases for V and 6 bases for J; bases not matched to a gene: 3. This CDR3 region has 13 residues.

This clone was counted a single time. V usage is TRBV5-4 and J usage is TRBJ1-2; weak D call: TRBD1 (5 bases). Trimming removed 2 bases at V and 4 bases at J, with 15 bases between. Germline V gene data show CDR1 as SGHNT and CDR2 as YYREEE (reference sequence). The CDR3 runs to 15 residues. The CDR3 bases are TGTGCCAGCAGCTTACGGGGGGGTCTTACCTATGGCTACACCTTC. Translated: CASSLRGGLTYGYTF.

The chain carries TRBV5-1 and TRBJ1-3; 8 bases line up with TRBD1. The CDR3 is 14 amino acids. CDR1 and CDR2 from the germline V gene are SGHRS and YFSETQ. Trimming cost V 4 bases and J 2 bases; bases outside gene matches: 2. The CDR3 DNA reads TGCGCCAGCAGCACAGGGGGAACTGGAAACACCATATATTTT. Translated: CASSTGGTGNTIYF.

The chain is built from TRBV5-8 and TRBJ2-1, with a tentative D call TRBD1 (6 bases). The germline V and J ends were trimmed by 4 bases and 8 bases, with 13 bases remaining between them. This CDR3 has 13 amino acids. The germline CDR1 and CDR2 sequences are SGHTS and YDEGEE. This chain's CDR3 is CASSLWQGHEQFF. CDR3 coding DNA: TGTGCCAGCAGCCTTTGGCAGGGGCATGAGCAGTTCTTC.

Regarding this clone: The germline gene is not matched at one end of the junction; a read error may be the cause. The chain is built from TRBV3-1 (or the pseudogene TRBV3-2) and TRBJ2-7; the D gene is possibly TRBD1 (5 bases). Germline CDR1 and CDR2: LGHDT and YNNKEL (reference sequence). This CDR3 is built from 12 residues. The CDR3 is CASSQGRDEQYF. The CDR3 DNA is TGTGCCAGCAGTCAAGGCAGGGACGAGCAGTACTTC.

This chain connects TRBV19 to TRBJ2-1; D is ambiguous. Germline V gene sequence: CDR1 LNHDA, CDR2 SQIVND (reference sequence). The CDR3 totals 12 residues. V was pared by 3 bases and J by 8 bases, with 8 bases between. CDR3 bases: TGTGCCAGTAGTATGTCCCCCTATGAGCAGTTCTTC. This translates into CASSMSPYEQFF. Drawing the rest from reference TRBV19 and TRBJ2-1, the complete variable domain is DGGITQSPKYLFRKEGQNVTLSCEQNLNHDAMYWYRQDPGQGLRLIYYSQIVNDFQKGDIAEGYSVSREKKESFPLTVTSAQKNPTAFYLCASSMSPYEQFFGPGTRLTVL.

V is TRBV3-1 (or the pseudogene TRBV3-2) and J is TRBJ2-1; D call uncertain. The CDR3 is made up of 12 amino acids. Trimming removed 2 bases at V and 6 bases at J, with 5 bases between. CDR1 and CDR2 (germline): LGHDT, YNNKEL (reference sequence). The CDR3 DNA reads TGTGCCAGCAGCCAACGTCTCAATGAGCAGTTCTTC. As protein: CASSQRLNEQFF.

CDR3 DNA: TGTGCCAGCAGTTTAGGGCTAGCGGACTACAATGAGCAGTTCTTC. Encoded protein: CASSLGLADYNEQFF. V usage is TRBV27 and J usage is TRBJ2-1; TRBD2 matches 7 bases. The V gene end was trimmed by 2 bases and the J gene end by 3 bases; junction bases not matched to a gene: 4. The CDR3 is 15 amino acids. Germline V gene sequence: CDR1 MNHEY, CDR2 SMNVEV (reference sequence).

The rearrangement uses TRBV24-1 and TRBJ2-7; 7 bases match TRBD1. Trimming removed 2 bases from V and 2 bases from J; junction bases left unmatched: 8. The germline CDR1 and CDR2 sequences are KGHDR and SFDVKD. The CDR3 spans 16 residues. DNA of the CDR3: TGTGCCACCAGTGATTGGTGGGACAGAGCGACCTACGAGCAGTACTTC. Protein sequence: CATSDWWDRATYEQYF.

The chain couples TRBV5-1 to TRBJ2-2; maybe TRBD1 (6 bases). Trimming pared 4 bases from V and 6 bases from J, leaving 25 bases between. Germline CDR1 SGHRS, CDR2 YFSETQ. This CDR3 has 18 residues. DNA of the CDR3: TGCGCCAGCAGCGTGGGACATTCAGGGGACCAGATCTCCGGGGAGCTGTTTTTT. Protein sequence: CASSVGHSGDQISGELFF. Combining the CDR3 with reference TRBV5-1 and TRBJ2-2 gives the whole variable domain KAGVTQTPRYLIKTRGQQVTLSCSPISGHRSVSWYQQTPGQGLQFLFEYFSETQRNKGNFPGRFSGRQFSNSRSEMNVSTLELGDSALYLCASSVGHSGDQISGELFFGEGSRLTVL.

The chain joins TRBV30 to TRBJ2-7; D may be TRBD2 (5 bases). This CDR3 is 14 amino acids long. Germline loops: CDR1 GTSNPN, CDR2 SVGIG (reference sequence). The V gene lost 0 bases and the J gene lost 3 bases, with 12 bases spanning the gap. CDR3 coding DNA: TGTGCCTGGAGTGTACAGTATCGGGGCTACGAGCAGTACTTC. Amino acids: CAWSVQYRGYEQYF.

In its sample, this clone was seen a few times. The rearrangement joins TRBV20-1 to TRBJ2-7; 7 nucleotides match TRBD1. This CDR3 has 11 amino acids. CDR1 DFQATT and CDR2 SNEGSKA come from the germline V gene (reference sequence). V was clipped by 6 bases and J by 9 bases; unmatched bases: 8. CDR3 sequence reads: CSAMDRRWQYF. In DNA, the CDR3 is TGCAGTGCAATGGACAGGCGGTGGCAGTACTTC.

This clone turned up a few times. The sample contains more than one DNA sequence encoding this CDR3. The chain employs TRBV15 and TRBJ1-4; D is ambiguous. This CDR3 contains 13 residues. Germline loops: CDR1 LNHNV, CDR2 YYDKDF (reference sequence). Trimming took off 1 base at V and 7 bases at J, with 7 bases between the two ends. For the CDR3, the DNA is TGTGCCACCAGCAGAGCCTATCTTGAAAAACTGTTTTTT. Residues: CATSRAYLEKLFF.

This chain connects TRBV5-1 to TRBJ2-7; TRBD1 matches at 10 bases. The CDR3 extends over 17 amino acids. After removal of 1 base from V and 1 base from J, the junction contained 8 bases not matched to a gene. The germline V gene encodes CDR1 SGHRS and CDR2 YFSETQ. The DNA for the CDR3 is TGCGCCAGCAGCTTGAGGGTGCGACAGGGGGCTTCCTACGAGCAGTACTTC. The encoded protein is CASSLRVRQGASYEQYF.

This chain uses TRBV10-3 with TRBJ2-3; TRBD2 matches at 7 bases. The CDR3 totals 16 residues. The germline V gene has CDR1 ENHRY and CDR2 SYGVKD. Trimming removed 0 bases from V and 4 bases from J; junction bases left unmatched: 7. CDR3 sequence: CAISESRGGEPDTQYF. In DNA, the CDR3 is TGTGCCATCAGTGAGTCGCGTGGGGGGGAACCAGATACGCAGTATTTT.

The rearrangement uses TRBV6-6 and TRBJ1-3; no definite D call. The germline V and J ends were trimmed by 2 bases and 2 bases, with 4 bases remaining between them. Germline V CDR1 and CDR2: MNHNY, SVGAGI (reference sequence). The CDR3 has 13 amino acids. The CDR3 DNA is TGTGCCAGCAGTTACGTCGCTGGAAACACCATATATTTT. Amino acids: CASSYVAGNTIYF.

This chain joins TRBV30 and TRBJ2-7; 12 nucleotides line up with TRBD1. There are 15 residues in the CDR3. The V gene's germline CDR1 is GTSNPN and CDR2 SVGIG (reference sequence). The V segment lost 2 bases and the J segment 2 bases; nucleotides outside the gene matches: 4. The CDR3 is CAWSFGTGGAYEQYF. The CDR3 DNA is TGTGCCTGGAGTTTCGGGACAGGGGGCGCCTACGAGCAGTACTTC.

The V gene is TRBV30, the J gene TRBJ1-5; 11 bases map to TRBD1. Trimming at V came to 0 bases and at J to 0 bases, leaving 10 bases not matched to a gene. The CDR3 runs to 19 residues. Looked up from germline, CDR1 is GTSNPN and CDR2 is SVGIG (reference sequence). The CDR3 region has the DNA TGTGCCTGGAGTGTCGATAGGACAGGGGGCCACTATAGCAATCAGCCCCAGCATTTT. It translates to CAWSVDRTGGHYSNQPQHF. The complete variable domain, with remaining parts taken from reference TRBV30 and TRBJ1-5, reads SQTIHQWPATLVQPVGSPLSLECTVEGTSNPNLYWYRQAAGRGLQLLFYSVGIGQISSEVPQNLSASRPQDRQFILSSKKLLLSDSGFYLCAWSVDRTGGHYSNQPQHFGDGTRLSIL.

This chain links TRBV24-1 with TRBJ2-7, with 10 bases fitting TRBD1. Germline values: CDR1 KGHDR, CDR2 SFDVKD. Trimming removed 5 bases from V and 4 bases from J; junction bases left unmatched: 4. This CDR3 has 14 residues. In DNA form, the CDR3 reads TGTGCCACCAGTGGTGGGACAGGGGTGTACGAGCAGTACTTC. As protein: CATSGGTGVYEQYF.

The J gene is TRBJ1-6, the V gene TRBV9, with a possible D match to TRBD1 (6 bases). The germline gives CDR1 SGDLS, CDR2 YYNGEE. Between the trimmed V and J ends, which lost 4 bases and 4 bases, there was a span of 12 bases. The CDR3 is 15 residues long. The CDR3 sequence: CASSSSQGYNSPLHF. The CDR3 coding sequence is TGTGCCAGCAGCTCCTCACAGGGTTATAATTCACCCCTCCACTTT.

The chain is built from TRBV23-1 and TRBJ1-4, with D unclear. TRBV23-1 is marked as an open reading frame, function uncertain. V was shortened by 4 bases and J by 6 bases, with 15 bases between the two germline ends. The CDR3 sequence is 15 residues long. DNA for the CDR3: TGCGCCAGCAGTCCACACCCGGGAGGTGATGAAAAACTGTTTTTT. Translated, it gives CASSPHPGGDEKLFF.

The rearrangement links TRBV2 to TRBJ1-5, with 7 bases matching TRBD1. The V gene's germline CDR1 is SNHLY and CDR2 FYNNEI. V shed 3 bases and J 5 bases; nucleotides not matched to a gene: 10. The CDR3 contains 16 residues. This CDR3 reads CASSDRVGTVDQPQHF. Written as DNA, the CDR3 is TGTGCCAGCAGTGATAGGGTCGGGACAGTAGATCAGCCCCAGCATTTT.